This TCR beta chain was captured by sequencing in a study of response to subunit inactivated influenza vaccine. Study observations and caveats: Authors suggested each seasonal influenza vaccination recruits few new T cells.

TCRdb re-analysed the RT-PCR reads in MiXCR, keeping a single row per CDR3 protein. The sample includes roughly 520,000 distinct CDR3 sequences, 25% of them seen just once. The J segment lost 5 bases and the V segment lost 1 base, leaving 6 bases of the junction unmatched. CDR1 and CDR2 from the germline V gene are MNHEY and SVGAGI. The CDR3 contains 16 residues. Concerning this clonotype: Its antigen is not identified.

The chain recombines TRBV6-5 with TRBJ2-1; 9 nucleotides match TRBD1. Sample: CD4+ T cells sorted from PBMCs, taken 5 to 6 days after vaccination. This clonotype was obtained from a man aged 50-59 years who received an inactivated influenza vaccine. The CDR3: CASSYLSGTGNNEQFF. The CDR3 DNA sequence: TGTGCCAGCAGTTACTTAAGCGGGACAGGGAACAATGAGCAGTTCTTC.